The 25 T cell receptor beta chains in this list originate from one sample, sequenced in a study of T cell changes during pregnancy in multiple sclerosis. The method was immunoSEQ multiplex PCR; TCRdb's version includes in-frame clones alone and lacks a portion of them. In the table there are some 40,000 clones, about 91% of which are singletons. The sequences come from CD4+ T cells from peripheral blood mononuclear cells, collected in the third trimester of pregnancy. These TCRs come from a female donor with multiple sclerosis, enrolled in a pregnancy study.

The chain joins TRBV6-1 to TRBJ1-2; 7 bases line up with TRBD1. Unmatched junction bases numbered 10, after V lost 6 bases and J lost 3 bases. CDR3 length: 15 amino acids. In germline, CDR1 is MNHNS, CDR2 SASEGT. The CDR3 nucleotides are TGTGCCAGCAGAAAACAAGGGGGCGACGACTATGGCTACACCTTC. Translated: CASRKQGGDDYGYTF.

V usage is TRBV25-1 and J usage is TRBJ2-7, with 8 bases aligning to TRBD2. The CDR3 covers 16 residues. The V segment lost 5 bases and the J segment 4 bases; nucleotides outside the gene matches: 13. The germline V gene has CDR1 MGHDK and CDR2 SYGVNS. In DNA form, the CDR3 reads TGTGCCAGCAGTCTTCTAGCGGGCCTAGGCACTTACGAGCAGTACTTC. Translating it yields CASSLLAGLGTYEQYF.

The chain joins TRBV29-1 to TRBJ2-7, with 8 bases identical to TRBD1. The germline gives CDR1 SQVTM, CDR2 ANQGSEA. The junction had 5 bases not matched to a gene; V was cut back by 4 bases and J by 3 bases. The CDR3 totals 13 residues. DNA of the CDR3: TGCAGCGTTGGGCAGGGGGCCTACTACGAGCAGTACTTC. It yields the protein CSVGQGAYYEQYF.

This chain uses TRBV19 with TRBJ1-5, with 11 bases identical to TRBD1. CDR3 size: 14 residues. The V segment lost 7 bases and the J segment 6 bases; nucleotides outside the gene matches: 5. Germline lookup yields CDR1 LNHDA and CDR2 SQIVND (reference sequence). CDR3 in DNA: TGTGCCAGTAACCGGGACAGGGGGTTTCAGCCCCAGCATTTT. Residues: CASNRDRGFQPQHF.

The chain employs TRBV7-9 and TRBJ2-3; TRBD2 might be the D (6 bases). V was cut by 1 base and J by 4 bases, with 9 bases left in between. The V gene's germline CDR1 is SEHNR and CDR2 FQNEAQ (reference sequence). CDR3 length: 14 amino acids. The CDR3 spells CASSLVSGADTQYF. The CDR3 DNA reads as TGTGCCAGCAGCTTAGTTAGCGGCGCAGATACGCAGTATTTT.

The chain joins TRBV25-1 to TRBJ2-5; 7 nucleotides agree with TRBD1. The CDR3 sequence is 13 residues long. CDR1 is MGHDK and CDR2 is SYGVNS in the germline V gene. V was clipped by 5 bases and J by 5 bases; unmatched bases: 5. In nucleotides, the CDR3 is TGTGCCAGCAGTCCGACAGGGATCGAGACCCAGTACTTC. Translating gives CASSPTGIETQYF.

This sequence joins TRBV25-1 and TRBJ2-3; 11 bases map to TRBD2. The CDR3 runs to 17 residues. The germline V gene has CDR1 MGHDK and CDR2 SYGVNS. The trim removed 4 bases at V and 0 bases at J, leaving 6 bases unmatched. The CDR3 nucleotides are TGTGCCAGCAGTGCGGCTAGCGGGAGGATTAGCACAGATACGCAGTATTTT. This sequence encodes CASSAASGRISTDTQYF.

The rearrangement joins TRBV9 to TRBJ2-5, with 8 bases lining up with TRBD2. The germline CDR1 and CDR2 sequences are SGDLS and YYNGEE. V lost 8 bases, J lost 5 bases, and 8 bases stayed unmatched. The CDR3 length is 13 residues. CDR3 loop: CASRSGSTETQYF. As DNA, the CDR3 is TGTGCCAGTAGGAGCGGGAGTACGGAGACCCAGTACTTC.

The gene calls are TRBV28 and TRBJ1-5, with D maybe TRBD1 (5 bases). There are 12 residues in the CDR3. V lost 9 bases and J 4 bases, leaving 10 bases between the germline ends. Germline-derived CDR1 and CDR2 are MDHEN and SYDVKM. The DNA for the CDR3 is TGTGCCAGTTTTCGGACAAATCAGCCCCAGCATTTT. Translated: CASFRTNQPQHF.

The chain uses TRBV18 and TRBJ1-1; no reliable D call. The CDR3 is 18 amino acids. Looked up from germline, CDR1 is KGHSH and CDR2 is LQKENI. V was cut by 2 bases and J by 4 bases, with 23 bases left in between. The CDR3 protein is CASSPANRGHRRATEAFF. CDR3 bases: TGTGCCAGCTCACCAGCCAACAGAGGGCATCGACGGGCCACTGAAGCTTTCTTT.

The J gene is TRBJ1-1, the V gene TRBV10-3, with a tentative D call TRBD1 (6 bases). Trimming left V 2 bases short and J 0 bases short, with 10 bases between. Germline V gene lookup returns CDR1 ENHRY and CDR2 SYGVKD. The CDR3 length is 15 residues. As DNA, the CDR3 is TGTGCCATCAGTGAGGGAGACAGGTTGAACACTGAAGCTTTCTTT. It codes for CAISEGDRLNTEAFF.

The gene calls are TRBV30 and TRBJ1-5; weak D call: TRBD1 (5 bases). V lost 4 bases to trimming and J lost 1 base, with 14 bases between them. In germline, CDR1 is GTSNPN, CDR2 SVGIG (reference sequence). This CDR3 comprises 15 residues. CDR3 in amino acids: CAWKLAGLSNQPQHF. DNA for the CDR3: TGTGCCTGGAAATTAGCGGGGCTCAGCAATCAGCCCCAGCATTTT. The whole variable domain, remainder taken from reference TRBV30 and TRBJ1-5, is SQTIHQWPATLVQPVGSPLSLECTVEGTSNPNLYWYRQAAGRGLQLLFYSVGIGQISSEVPQNLSASRPQDRQFILSSKKLLLSDSGFYLCAWKLAGLSNQPQHFGDGTRLSIL.

The rearrangement uses TRBV5-4 and TRBJ1-5, with D unresolved. Between the trimmed V and J ends, which lost 0 bases and 4 bases, there was a span of 11 bases. From germline, CDR1 is SGHNT and CDR2 YYREEE (reference sequence). The CDR3 has 15 residues. In DNA, the CDR3 is TGTGCCAGCAGCTTGGCCCTGCCACAAAATCAGCCCCAGCATTTT. Amino acids: CASSLALPQNQPQHF. Combining the CDR3 with reference TRBV5-4 and TRBJ1-5 gives the whole variable domain ETGVTQSPTHLIKTRGQQVTLRCSSQSGHNTVSWYQQALGQGPQFIFQYYREEENGRGNFPPRFSGLQFPNYSSELNVNALELDDSALYLCASSLALPQNQPQHFGDGTRLSIL.

CDR3 coding DNA: TGTGCCAGCAGTGAAGCGTCACGGGGAAGGGAGGGATCTGAAGCTTTCTTT. Translation gives CASSEASRGREGSEAFF. The chain joins TRBV6-1 to TRBJ1-1; the D is unclear. Deletions cut 0 bases from V and 6 bases from J, with 20 bases between. The CDR3 runs 17 residues. CDR1 and CDR2 (germline): MNHNS, SASEGT.

The CDR3 nucleotides are TGCGCCAGCAGCTTCGGGACAGGGGTGGGGATGGACGAGCAGTACTTC. This gives the protein CASSFGTGVGMDEQYF. The chain combines TRBV5-1 with TRBJ2-5, with TRBD1 identical over 10 bases. The closer fit of TRBJ2-7 to the DNA end suggests the J call may be wrong. Germline loops: CDR1 SGHRS, CDR2 YFSETQ. The CDR3 is 16 amino acids.

V gene TRBV6-5 combines with J gene TRBJ1-1, with TRBD1 identical over 7 bases. The V gene's germline CDR1 is MNHEY and CDR2 SVGAGI. The length of the CDR3 is 13 residues. V lost 7 bases to trimming and J lost 1 base; unmatched junction nucleotides: 3. CDR3 sequence (DNA): TGTGCCAGCACCAGACAGGGGAACACTGAAGCTTTCTTT. Protein: CASTRQGNTEAFF.

The rearrangement links TRBV15 to TRBJ2-1, with 9 bases lining up with TRBD2. Germline CDR1 reads LNHNV; CDR2 reads YYDKDF (reference sequence). This CDR3 region has 18 residues. The J segment lost 3 bases and the V segment lost 2 bases, leaving 11 bases of the junction unmatched. As DNA, the CDR3 is TGTGCCACCAGCAGACCCTCCCCTTCTAGCGGGATCTACAATGAGCAGTTCTTC. Its protein is CATSRPSPSSGIYNEQFF.

This sequence joins TRBV29-1 and TRBJ1-2; D is unclear. The germline gives CDR1 SQVTM, CDR2 ANQGSEA. Trimming left V 8 bases short and J 5 bases short, with 21 bases between. There are 14 residues in the CDR3. The CDR3 loop is CSPYAEGTAYGYTF. CDR3 sequence (DNA): TGCAGCCCCTACGCGGAGGGAACAGCATATGGCTACACCTTC. Using reference TRBV29-1 and TRBJ1-2 for the parts outside the CDR3, the full variable domain is SAVISQKPSRDICQRGTSLTIQCQVDSQVTMMFWYRQQPGQSLTLIATANQGSEATYESGFVIDKFPISRPNLTFSTLTVSNMSPEDSSIYLCSPYAEGTAYGYTFGSGTRLTVV.

This clone was recorded once. This sequence joins TRBV2 and TRBJ2-7; D is possibly TRBD2 (6 bases). Germline CDR1 and CDR2: SNHLY and FYNNEI. The CDR3 has 15 residues. V was trimmed by 6 bases and J by 4 bases, leaving 19 bases between them. The CDR3 loop is CASRGGGRRVYEQYF. The DNA of the CDR3 is TGTGCCAGCAGGGGAGGAGGACGACGGGTTTACGAGCAGTACTTC.

The chain joins TRBV7-3 to TRBJ2-1, with 8 bases aligning to TRBD1. With 3 bases clipped from V and 7 bases from J, the junction kept 8 bases outside the gene matches. Germline V lookup: CDR1 SGHTA, CDR2 FQGTGA. The CDR3 extends over 15 amino acids. The CDR3 nucleotides are TGTGCCAGCAGCTTTGGGGGACAGGTCGGGAATGAGCAGTTCTTC. Residues: CASSFGGQVGNEQFF.

The genes are TRBV19 and TRBJ2-7; the match to TRBD2 covers 9 bases. The germline gives CDR1 LNHDA, CDR2 SQIVND (reference sequence). The CDR3 contains 16 residues. V gave up 1 base and J gave up 1 base; unmatched junction bases: 5. CDR3 sequence: CASSIGSSGGSYEQYF. Here the CDR3 DNA reads TGTGCCAGTAGTATAGGATCGAGCGGGGGGTCCTACGAGCAGTACTTC.

This chain joins TRBV12-5 and TRBJ1-1; D is perhaps TRBD1 (5 bases). Germline V lookup: CDR1 LGHNT, CDR2 FRNRAP. V lost 9 bases and J lost 4, with 15 bases in between. CDR3 length: 13 residues. CDR3 nucleotide sequence: TGTGCTAGCCGTCTCGGGGGGGGCACTGAAGCTTTCTTT. It encodes CASRLGGGTEAFF.

The chain uses TRBV5-4 and TRBJ1-2, with no clear D. Germline-derived CDR1 and CDR2 are SGHNT and YYREEE (reference sequence). The CDR3 runs to 14 residues. Trimming stripped 1 base from V and 4 bases from J, with 11 bases between. CDR3 protein: CASSLRSTSYGYTF. CDR3 coding DNA: TGTGCCAGCAGCTTGCGGAGTACCAGCTATGGCTACACCTTC.

V is TRBV2 and J is TRBJ2-5; 7 bases agree with TRBD1. Germline V gene data show CDR1 as SNHLY and CDR2 as FYNNEI. The CDR3 has 14 residues. V lost 6 bases and J lost 2; bases outside the gene matches: 6. The DNA for the CDR3 is TGTGCCAGCAGCGACCGGACAGGACAAGAGACCCAGTACTTC. Its translation is CASSDRTGQETQYF.

V usage is TRBV7-3 and J usage is TRBJ2-3; weak D call: TRBD2 (6 bases). Germline CDR1 reads SGHTA; CDR2 reads FQGTGA. The CDR3 is 15 residues long. V lost 2 bases, J lost 3 bases, and 12 bases lay in between. As DNA, the CDR3 is TGTGCCAGCAGCTTATCTAGCGTTAGTACAGATACGCAGTATTTT. It specifies CASSLSSVSTDTQYF.